These 26 T cell receptor beta chains originate from one sample sequenced in a study of T cell repertoires in cytomegalovirus infection (dated by TCRdb to between 2018 and 2020). The intended sense of this specimen's treatment or condition label: in vitro stimulation with specific CMV peptide epitopes to enrich CMV-specific T cells. Sequencing used an Illumina HiSeq 1500. TCRdb took the public reads, trimmed them with fastp at Q25, ran MiXCR for clone calling and kept in-frame beta chains. Rows merge per CDR3 protein into single entries with the most common DNA and genes. Present in this sample are 300,000 to 400,000 distinct CDR3 sequences, about 28% of which were seen just once. Of the sample, around 20% is held by the ten largest clones. Which antigens these TCRs recognize remains unknown. This material consisted of cultured PBMCs, taken from culture after CMV antigen stimulation. These receptor sequences come from a human donor in good health (CMV status not recorded). Some clones in this sample may be carry-over from other donors' samples.

This clonotype was detected a few times. The J gene is TRBJ1-2, the V gene TRBV12-3 or TRBV12-4; D not resolved. V lost 10 bases and J 5 bases, leaving 8 bases between the germline ends. The CDR3 sequence is 10 residues long. The CDR3 sequence: CATYGYGYTF. CDR3 DNA sequence: TGTGCCACCTACGGATATGGCTACACCTTC.

The rearrangement links TRBV27 to TRBJ1-1; D unclear. This CDR3 region has 13 residues. V was pared by 3 bases and J by 4 bases, with 9 bases between. Germline CDR1 and CDR2: MNHEY and SMNVEV (reference sequence). CDR3 sequence: CASSFHQFTEAFF. The DNA for the CDR3 is TGTGCCAGCAGTTTCCACCAATTCACTGAAGCTTTCTTT.

A few counts support this clonotype. The rearrangement uses TRBV7-3 and TRBJ1-5, with a tentative D call TRBD1 (5 bases). Trimming took 2 bases from V and 13 from J, leaving 15 bases between them. The CDR3 runs 13 residues. Germline V gene sequence: CDR1 SGHTA, CDR2 FQGTGA. This CDR3 reads CASSLQPWGRQHF. The CDR3, as DNA: TGTGCCAGCAGCTTACAACCCTGGGGCAGGCAGCATTTT.

The V call is TRBV14, the J call TRBJ2-7; 7 bases are a match to TRBD2. V shed 4 bases and J 5 bases; nucleotides not matched to a gene: 8. The CDR3 is 14 amino acids. Germline V CDR1 and CDR2: SGHDN, FVKESK. The CDR3 nucleotides are TGTGCCAGCAGCCCGACCTGGGGGGGGGACGAGCAGTACTTC. Translating gives CASSPTWGGDEQYF.

The V and J genes are TRBV5-4 and TRBJ2-1, with D tentatively TRBD2 (6 bases). Germline values: CDR1 SGHNT, CDR2 YYREEE (reference sequence). This CDR3 contains 15 residues. With 3 bases removed from V and 5 bases from J, the gap between germline ends came to 15 bases. The chain's CDR3 is CASSSVSQRDNEQFF. DNA of the CDR3: TGTGCCAGCAGCTCCGTCTCCCAGCGGGACAATGAGCAGTTCTTC.

This clonotype was seen more than once but under ten times. V gene TRBV29-1 combines with J gene TRBJ2-2, with TRBD1 matching over 7 bases. CDR1 SQVTM and CDR2 ANQGSEA come from the germline V gene. V lost 7 bases and J lost 5; bases outside the gene matches: 10. The CDR3 is 14 residues long. The CDR3 loop is CSGIRQGVTGELFF. For the CDR3, the DNA is TGCAGCGGGATACGACAGGGCGTTACCGGGGAGCTGTTTTTT.

This clonotype was counted between two and nine times. The chain employs TRBV27 and TRBJ1-2, with 8 bases lining up with TRBD1. The CDR3 is 15 residues long. Per germline, CDR1 MNHEY and CDR2 SMNVEV (reference sequence). Trimming removed 3 bases from V and 6 bases from J; junction bases left unmatched: 9. This chain's CDR3 is CASSFRGQVGDGYTF. CDR3 sequence (DNA): TGTGCCAGCAGTTTCAGGGGGCAAGTCGGGGATGGCTACACCTTC.

This clonotype was recorded at least ten times. The V call is TRBV6-1, the J call TRBJ1-5, with 10 bases matching TRBD1. Germline V gene data show CDR1 as MNHNS and CDR2 as SASEGT. V trimming: 6 bases; J trimming: 0 bases; junction bases outside the gene matches: 8. The CDR3 is 17 amino acids. The CDR3: CASRKGTGANSNQPQHF. CDR3 nucleotide sequence: TGTGCCAGCAGGAAGGGGACAGGGGCTAATAGCAATCAGCCCCAGCATTTT.

This clonotype was picked up a small number of times. The rearrangement uses TRBV7-2 and TRBJ2-3, with 13 bases aligning to TRBD2. CDR3 length: 16 amino acids. CDR1 and CDR2 (germline): SGHTA, FQGNSA. Trimming removed 4 bases from V and 6 bases from J; junction bases left unmatched: 7. The CDR3 coding sequence is TGTGCCAGCAGCTCGGGACTAGCGGGACCGGGGGATACGCAGTATTTT. Amino acid sequence: CASSSGLAGPGDTQYF.

This clonotype has only a few counts. This rearrangement joins TRBV12-3 or TRBV12-4 to TRBJ1-5; D call uncertain. The CDR3 is 15 residues long. V dropped 3 bases and J dropped 7 bases, with 16 bases sitting between them. The CDR3 DNA sequence: TGTGCCAGCAGTTTCAGACCTCCGGTGTCGCAGCCCCAGCATTTT. This gives the protein CASSFRPPVSQPQHF.

Regarding this clonotype: At one boundary the junction diverges from the germline segment, which might be a read error. This chain connects TRBV20-1 to TRBJ1-5; 7 bases fit TRBD1. Germline CDR1 and CDR2: DFQATT and SNEGSKA (reference sequence). This CDR3 has 11 residues. CDR3 residues: CSARDRESQHF. The DNA for the CDR3 is TGCAGTGCGAGAGACAGGGAGTCCCAGCATTTT.

The chain employs TRBV6-1 and TRBJ2-5; 11 bases line up with TRBD2. CDR1 MNHNS and CDR2 SASEGT come from the germline V gene. The CDR3 covers 13 residues. Trimming at V came to 8 bases and at J to 7 bases, leaving 6 bases not matched to a gene. CDR3 DNA: TGTGCCAGCGAGACTAGCGGGGAGGGGACCCAGTACTTC. Its protein is CASETSGEGTQYF.

The chain carries TRBV19 and TRBJ2-1, with D possibly being TRBD1 (6 bases). V lost 1 base and J 0 bases, leaving 10 bases between the germline ends. Germline loops: CDR1 LNHDA, CDR2 SQIVND (reference sequence). The CDR3 length is 16 residues. The CDR3 sequence is CASSIGGRSSYNEQFF. In nucleotides, the CDR3 is TGTGCCAGTAGTATAGGGGGGCGAAGCTCCTACAATGAGCAGTTCTTC.

V usage is TRBV19 and J usage is TRBJ1-1, with 8 positions matching TRBD1. This CDR3 is 15 amino acids long. The germline V gene has CDR1 LNHDA and CDR2 SQIVND (reference sequence). With V trimmed by 5 bases and J by 1 base, 6 bases remained unmatched. CDR3 residues: CASSLRGQGNTEAFF. The DNA for the CDR3 is TGTGCCAGTAGTCTAAGAGGACAGGGGAACACTGAAGCTTTCTTT.

The genes are TRBV6-6 and TRBJ1-1; TRBD1 aligns across 7 bases. Germline V lookup: CDR1 MNHNY, CDR2 SVGAGI (reference sequence). The length of the CDR3 is 16 residues. Losses at the gene ends were 0 bases for V and 1 base for J; bases not matched to a gene: 5. CDR3 in amino acids: CASSYSDRVRNTEAFF. The DNA of the CDR3 is TGTGCCAGCAGTTACTCAGACAGGGTTAGGAACACTGAAGCTTTCTTT.

This clonotype was counted at least ten times. V and J are TRBV12-5 and TRBJ1-6, with D unresolved. Germline V gives CDR1 LGHNT, CDR2 FRNRAP. Trimming removed 0 bases from V and 9 bases from J, with 18 bases in between. CDR3 length: 17 amino acids. CDR3 coding DNA: TGTGCTAGTGGTTTGGTGGCAGGACCTAATTGGAGTTCACCCCTCCACTTT. Translated: CASGLVAGPNWSSPLHF.

This chain connects TRBV28 to TRBJ1-1; D perhaps matches TRBD1 (6 bases). Germline V gene sequence: CDR1 MDHEN, CDR2 SYDVKM. V lost 3 bases to trimming and J lost 11 bases, with 28 bases between them. The CDR3 extends over 17 amino acids. The CDR3 is CASSFLGNTGGRPSAFF. The CDR3 nucleotides are TGTGCCAGCAGTTTCTTAGGGAATACGGGGGGGCGTCCCTCCGCTTTCTTT.

V is TRBV4-1 and J is TRBJ2-2; D not certain. CDR1 is MGHRA and CDR2 is YSYEKL in the germline V gene. The germline V and J ends were trimmed by 2 bases and 2 bases, with 9 bases remaining between them. The length of the CDR3 is 15 residues. For the CDR3, the DNA is TGCGCCAGCAGCCAAAATTACAGAAACACCGGGGAGCTGTTTTTT. This gives the protein CASSQNYRNTGELFF.

The rearrangement joins TRBV19 to TRBJ1-2; D is perhaps TRBD1 (6 bases). Germline CDR1 reads LNHDA; CDR2 reads SQIVND (reference sequence). This CDR3 contains 16 residues. V was cut by 3 bases and J by 3 bases, with 17 bases left in between. The CDR3 loop reads CASSIYDRSRDYGYTF. The CDR3 DNA sequence: TGTGCCAGTAGTATCTACGACAGGTCCCGGGACTATGGCTACACCTTC.

This chain connects TRBV19 to TRBJ1-1; D is undetermined. This CDR3 spans 15 amino acids. Trimming left V 3 bases short and J 1 base short, with 12 bases between. Looked up from germline, CDR1 is LNHDA and CDR2 is SQIVND (reference sequence). Here the CDR3 DNA reads TGTGCCAGTAGTATCCCGACCGACGGGAACACTGAAGCTTTCTTT. It translates to CASSIPTDGNTEAFF.

At least ten counts were recorded for this clonotype. The chain carries TRBV27 and TRBJ1-1; D remains ambiguous. The germline gives CDR1 MNHEY, CDR2 SMNVEV (reference sequence). This CDR3 region has 13 residues. The V gene lost 3 bases and the J gene lost 1 base, with 6 bases spanning the gap. In nucleotides, the CDR3 is TGTGCCAGCAGTTTGAGCCGGAACACTGAAGCTTTCTTT. Protein product: CASSLSRNTEAFF.

This clonotype was observed a handful of times. V usage is TRBV6-5 and J usage is TRBJ2-1; weak D call: TRBD1 (8 bases). This CDR3 contains 13 residues. Looked up from germline, CDR1 is MNHEY and CDR2 is SVGAGI. The V gene lost 2 bases and the J gene lost 10 bases, with 12 bases spanning the gap. The CDR3 DNA reads as TGTGCCAGCAGTTACGACAGGGGAGGGGAGCAGTTCTTC. Its translation: CASSYDRGGEQFF.

In its sample, this clonotype was seen a few times. The chain has TRBV7-8 and TRBJ1-5; no definite D call. The length of the CDR3 is 14 residues. The germline gives CDR1 SGHVS, CDR2 FQNEAQ. Trimming shortened V by 1 base and J by 5 bases, and 9 bases separated the two germline ends. DNA for the CDR3: TGTGCCAGCAGCTTAGGGCCCGGGGATCAGCCCCAGCATTTT. Its translation is CASSLGPGDQPQHF.

The rearrangement links TRBV7-3 to TRBJ1-1; D unresolved. Trimming took off 5 bases at V and 4 bases at J, with 11 bases between the two ends. The CDR3 runs 13 residues. Germline V gene sequence: CDR1 SGHTA, CDR2 FQGTGA. The CDR3 protein is CASSLQQFTEAFF. CDR3 nucleotide sequence: TGTGCCAGCAGCCTCCAACAGTTCACTGAAGCTTTCTTT.

The chain uses TRBV4-1 and TRBJ1-1; tentative D call: TRBD1 (5 bases). This CDR3 spans 14 amino acids. Germline loops: CDR1 MGHRA, CDR2 YSYEKL. The ends were cut back, 7 bases at V and 0 bases at J, with 12 bases in the middle. This chain's CDR3 is CASTGDSVNTEAFF. For the CDR3, the DNA is TGCGCCAGCACCGGAGACAGCGTGAACACTGAAGCTTTCTTT.

The V and J genes are TRBV20-1 and TRBJ2-3; 7 nucleotides align to TRBD2. CDR1 is DFQATT and CDR2 is SNEGSKA in the germline V gene (reference sequence). V lost 1 base to trimming and J lost 5 bases; unmatched junction nucleotides: 9. CDR3 size: 15 residues. The CDR3 nucleotides are TGCAGTGCTAGAGGAGGGTCGGGGGGTGGAGATACGCAGTATTTT. Translation: CSARGGSGGGDTQYF.